The text below deals with one T cell receptor beta chain. Produced via immunoSEQ multiplex PCR; TCRdb's table is partial and in-frame only. The sample holds tens of thousands of clones, 80% to 95% seen once. These data come from a study of T cell changes during pregnancy in multiple sclerosis. Looked up from germline, CDR1 is MNHEY and CDR2 is SMNVEV (reference sequence). Germline trimming cut 2 bases from V and 4 bases from J; bases unmatched to any gene: 1. CDR3 size: 14 residues. This receptor was identified in a female donor with multiple sclerosis, enrolled in a pregnancy study. Source: CD4+ T cells from peripheral blood mononuclear cells, taken after pregnancy. J is TRBJ2-3 and V is TRBV27; 9 nucleotides line up with TRBD1. CDR3 residues: CASSLGQGPDTQYF. DNA for the CDR3: TGTGCCAGCAGTTTAGGACAGGGGCCAGATACGCAGTATTTT.